The entry below gives a single TCR beta chain sequence along with its context. Germline V CDR1 and CDR2: SEHNR, FQNEAQ (reference sequence). The CDR3 runs to 15 residues. The sample originates from a study of CXCR3-negative and CXCR3-positive naive CD8 T cells. UMI-labeled 5' RACE yielded the TRB cDNA libraries. TCRdb reprocessed the 5' RACE reads and keeps a single row for each CDR3 protein, giving no DNA. Across around 90,000 distinct CDR3 sequences, the top ten clones capture around 0.99% of the sample. The source material was naive CXCR3- CD8+ T cells from blood. This sample's subset: CD45RO-CCR7+CD27+CD95- naive CD8+ T cells lacking CXCR3 (TNR3-). The TCR sequence derives from a human donor in good health. Some clones in this sample may be carry-over from other donors' samples. The V gene is TRBV7-9, the J gene TRBJ2-7; TCRdb names TRBD2, which stays unverified in the absence of DNA. The chain's CDR3 is CASSGGTALSYEQYF.